The clone carrying this T cell receptor (beta chain) appeared a single time. This entry belongs to a study of blood T cell repertoires in COVID-19. Germline CDR1 is SEHNR and CDR2 is FQNEAQ (reference sequence). The ends lost 5 bases at V and 9 bases at J; junction bases unmatched: 12. The CDR3 is 14 amino acids. Here immunoSEQ multiplex PCR was the method, and the copy in TCRdb shows in-frame clones only, minus some. The sample shows a few hundred thousand clones, around 84% of them seen only once. The material sequenced was peripheral blood. The gene calls are TRBV7-9 and TRBJ2-7; 8 nucleotides agree with TRBD2. The receptor was derived from a human donor in a cohort sampled during active COVID-19. The CDR3 bases are TGTGCCAGCAGCGATAGGGGGGCCACTAGCGGGCAGTACTTC. This encodes CASSDRGATSGQYF.